This T cell receptor (beta chain) was profiled in a study of OX40 agonist ivuxolimab in advanced cancers. As for the study in general: Patients with hepatocellular carcinoma, melanoma, renal cell or head and neck cancer made up the dose-escalation patients.

Turning to this clone: What it recognizes is unknown.

The CDR3 extends over 11 amino acids. In germline, CDR1 is SEHNR, CDR2 FQNEAQ (reference sequence). Between the trimmed V and J ends, which lost 5 bases and 4 bases, there was a span of 6 bases. Study results and limitations: Both blood CD4+ and CD8+ T cells showed clonal growth by week 6 at 0.1 to 3.0 mg/kg. Part of the nonresponder group also had normalized T-cell clonal expansion that was low. Partly responding patients at 0.1-3.0 mg/kg showed some of the smallest clonal expansion.

Sequencing was performed with immunoSEQ multiplex PCR; in TCRdb, only in-frame clones are kept and a portion is missing. The sample has about 79,000 clones, around 94% seen once. The TCR comes from an adult with an advanced solid tumor such as melanoma, head and neck, liver or kidney cancer. The rearrangement links TRBV7-9 to TRBJ2-7, with TRBD2 as a possible D gene (6 bases). Source: CD4+ or CD8+ T cells sorted from blood, taken in a trial of the OX40 agonist ivuxolimab. CDR3 loop: CASSREYEQYF. The CDR3 coding sequence is TGTGCCAGCAGCCGGGAGTACGAGCAGTACTTC.